The 6 T cell receptor beta chains in this list originate from one sample, sequenced in a study of CD8 T cells in cerebrospinal fluid in Alzheimer's disease. TCRdb re-called the 10x single-cell sequencing reads and gives one entry per CDR3 protein, without DNA. Its clone listing holds 1,000 to 1,500 distinct CDR3 sequences. The sequenced material came from cerebrospinal fluid. Receptor source: a human donor with Alzheimer's disease.

This clonotype shows up as large (0.1 to 1%) by frequency. The chain carries TRBV9 and TRBJ2-2. CDR1 and CDR2 from the germline V gene are SGDLS and YYNGEE. This CDR3 has 14 residues. The CDR3 sequence: CASSVVSADGELFF.

According to its frequency, this clonotype is medium-sized (0.01 to 0.1%). The chain is built from TRBV6-1 and TRBJ2-7. CDR1 MNHNS and CDR2 SASEGT come from the germline V gene. This CDR3 has 15 amino acids. CDR3 protein: CASSEGGTIFYEQYF.

This clonotype shows up as medium-sized by frequency. V gene TRBV6-1 combines with J gene TRBJ2-7. Germline V gene sequence: CDR1 MNHNS, CDR2 SASEGT. This CDR3 has 13 residues. The CDR3 sequence: CASSVMSSYEQYF.

By frequency, this clonotype is large (0.1 to 1%). The V call is TRBV7-9, the J call TRBJ1-5; lacking DNA, the TRBD1 call made by TCRdb goes unchecked. The CDR3 loop spans 15 amino acids. Per germline, CDR1 SEHNR and CDR2 FQNEAQ (reference sequence). The CDR3 spells CASSLGPGVNQPQHF.

Measured by frequency, this clonotype is large. The rearrangement links TRBV3-1 to TRBJ1-1; with no DNA, the TCRdb D assignment of TRBD1 cannot be verified. This CDR3 region has 14 residues. Germline CDR1 reads LGHDT; CDR2 reads YNNKEL (reference sequence). The CDR3 reads CASSQDRGNTEAFF. The full variable domain, completed using reference TRBV3-1 and TRBJ1-1, is DTAVSQTPKYLVTQMGNDKSIKCEQNLGHDTMYWYKQDSKKFLKIMFSYNNKELIINETVPNRFSPKSPDKAHLNLHINSLELGDSAVYFCASSQDRGNTEAFFGQGTRLTVV.

Measured by frequency, this clonotype is large. The genes are TRBV4-1 and TRBJ2-1; with no DNA, the TCRdb D assignment of TRBD2 cannot be verified. The CDR3 has 15 residues. Germline CDR1 and CDR2: MGHRA and YSYEKL. The CDR3: CASSPAGGLINEQFF.